This passage covers 4 T cell receptor beta chains from one sample sequenced in a study of blood T cell repertoires in COVID-19 (dated by TCRdb to between 2020 and 2021). The library was produced with the immunoSEQ multiplex PCR assay. In TCRdb, the immuneACCESS table is reduced to in-frame sequences with V and J assigned. These tables do not hold every clone; where another copy was compared, an unresolved V gene accounts for under half, and the others remain unexplained. This sample lists hundreds of thousands of clones; around 89% were detected once. About 4.6% of the sample goes to the ten largest clones. Sequencing was carried out using peripheral blood. The receptors shown here come from a man aged 35-49 years with acute or convalescent COVID-19.

The V call is TRBV5-4, the J call TRBJ1-4; a weak D match, TRBD1 (6 bases). This CDR3 region has 13 residues. With 4 bases removed from V and 4 bases from J, the gap between germline ends came to 8 bases. CDR1 is SGHNT, CDR2 YYREEE, per germline (reference sequence). This CDR3 is CASSGQINEKLFF. The CDR3 nucleotides read TGTGCCAGCAGCGGACAGATTAATGAAAAACTGTTTTTT.

The gene calls are TRBV9 and TRBJ1-1; 8 bases fit TRBD1. Germline CDR1 reads SGDLS; CDR2 reads YYNGEE. This CDR3 comprises 15 residues. V shed 3 bases, J shed 11 bases, and the junction held 15 bases outside the gene matches. CDR3 DNA sequence: TGTGCCAGCAGCGAATACTGGACAGGGTCTGAGAGGGCTTTCTTT. Amino acids: CASSEYWTGSERAFF. Looking up the rest from reference TRBV9 and TRBJ1-1 gives the full variable domain: DSGVTQTPKHLITATGQRVTLRCSPRSGDLSVYWYQQSLDQGLQFLIQYYNGEERAKGNILERFSAQQFPDLHSELNLSSLELGDSALYFCASSEYWTGSERAFFGQGTRLTVV.

The chain carries TRBV6-5 and TRBJ2-2; maybe TRBD1 (5 bases). The germline V gene has CDR1 MNHEY and CDR2 SVGAGI. V was clipped by 1 base and J by 7 bases, with 10 bases between them. CDR3 length: 14 amino acids. The CDR3 bases are TGTGCCAGCAGTTACTTGCCCCAGGGCGGGGAGCTGTTTTTT. Translating it yields CASSYLPQGGELFF.

The V and J genes are TRBV2 and TRBJ2-3; the D is unclear. CDR1 is SNHLY and CDR2 is FYNNEI in the germline V gene. Trimming stripped 6 bases from V and 3 bases from J, with 13 bases between. The CDR3 loop spans 14 amino acids. CDR3 amino acids: CASSGWQTTDTQYF. CDR3 nucleotide sequence: TGTGCCAGCAGCGGTTGGCAGACTACAGATACGCAGTATTTT.